This T cell receptor (beta chain) was recovered during a study of T cells in localized non-small cell lung cancer. TCRdb's table, derived via immunoSEQ multiplex PCR, lists solely in-frame clones and lacks some. The data hold under 50,000 clones, with 86% observed a single time. The clonotype comes from a man aged 40 to 69 with stage II lung adenocarcinoma. The sample here was PBMCs, taken before any cancer treatment.

CDR3 sequence (DNA): TGTGCCACAAACAGGGCCTTTGGAACTGAAGCTTTCTTT. It yields the protein CATNRAFGTEAFF. The rearrangement uses TRBV6-5 and TRBJ1-1; TRBD1 is a possible D gene (6 bases). With 10 bases removed from V and 5 bases from J, the gap between germline ends came to 17 bases. This CDR3 is built from 13 residues. Germline V gene data show CDR1 as MNHEY and CDR2 as SVGAGI.